The rows below give T cell receptor beta chains drawn from one sample of a study of OX40 agonist ivuxolimab in advanced cancers. TCRdb's table, derived via immunoSEQ multiplex PCR, lists solely in-frame clones and lacks some. The data show about 100,000 clones, 85% to 95% seen once. Sequenced here: CD4+ or CD8+ T cells sorted from blood, sampled in a trial of the OX40 agonist ivuxolimab. These receptors all stem from an adult with an advanced solid tumor such as melanoma, head and neck, liver or kidney cancer. Each CDR3 is given with its conserved first and last residue. The order of the fields is J gene, D gene, V gene, clone size, CDR3 protein, CDR3 DNA. A D gene is named only where the DNA matches it firmly. Rows give clone size only sometimes, using once, few, many, or a class for an expanded clone.

TRBJ1-4 TRBD1 TRBV28 NA CASSLNRQGGEKLFF TGTGCCAGCAGTTTAAATCGACAGGGTGGCGAAAAACTGTTTTTT
TRBJ2-2 TRBD2 TRBV6-5 NA CASRTSGTFSGELFF TGTGCCAGCAGAACTAGCGGGACATTCAGCGGGGAGCTGTTTTTT
TRBJ1-2 NA TRBV5-6 NA CASRLWGLEGYGYTF TGTGCCAGCAGGTTGTGGGGATTGGAAGGCTATGGCTACACCTTC
TRBJ2-7 NA TRBV28 NA CATYGGEQYF TGTGCCACATATGGGGGCGAGCAGTACTTC
TRBJ2-5 TRBD2 TRBV7-3 NA CASSELAGSETQYF TGTGCCAGCAGTGAGCTAGCGGGAAGTGAGACCCAGTACTTC
TRBJ2-1 TRBD2 TRBV7-2 NA CASSFTGGFGNEQFF TGTGCCAGCAGCTTCACGGGAGGGTTTGGGAATGAGCAGTTCTTC
TRBJ1-2 NA TRBV6-6 NA CASSYTGQGSYTF TGTGCCAGCAGTTACACGGGGCAGGGGAGCTACACCTTC
TRBJ2-1 NA TRBV7-2 once CASRTTTGSYNEQFF TGTGCCAGCAGGACAACGACTGGCTCCTACAATGAGCAGTTCTTC
TRBJ2-7 TRBD1 TRBV6-5 NA CASQDRGASYEQYF TGTGCCAGTCAGGACAGGGGGGCCTCCTACGAGCAGTACTTC
TRBJ2-5 NA TRBV7-9 once CASFPSGGVGGQYF TGTGCCAGCTTCCCCTCTGGAGGGGTTGGTGGCCAGTACTTC
TRBJ1-5 NA TRBV15 NA CATSRVYSDQPQHF TGTGCCACCAGCAGGGTCTATTCCGATCAGCCCCAGCATTTT
TRBJ1-2 TRBD1 TRBV4-3 NA CASSPRQGDGYTF TGCGCCAGCAGCCCACGACAGGGGGATGGCTACACCTTC
TRBJ2-1 TRBD2 TRBV4-3 few CASSLGPGLALTQPYNEQFF TGCGCCAGCAGCCTAGGCCCGGGACTAGCGCTCACTCAGCCCTACAATGAGCAGTTCTTC
TRBJ2-3 NA TRBV6-1 NA CASSGGFPGDTQYF TGTGCCAGCAGTGGAGGATTCCCTGGGGATACGCAGTATTTT
TRBJ2-2 NA TRBV7-6 once CASRVTESAGELFF TGTGCCTCAAGGGTTACGGAGTCAGCCGGGGAGCTGTTTTTT
TRBJ2-7 NA TRBV9 once CASSVEGGSEQYF TGTGCCAGCAGCGTAGAGGGGGGAAGCGAGCAGTACTTC